A selection of T cell receptor beta chains follows, all from one sample in a study of blood T cell repertoires in COVID-19. Sequencing used immunoSEQ multiplex PCR; TCRdb keeps in-frame clones, though not all of them. The sample records around 260,000 clones, around 86% being singletons. Sequences were obtained from peripheral blood. These receptors all come from a woman aged 55-70 years with COVID-19, enrolled during active disease. Each CDR3 is given with its conserved first and last residue. The D gene is left open where the match is weak. Part of the rows lack a size; the others show once, few, many or a class for expanded clones.

NA	TRBV5-4	TRBD1	TRBJ1-1	CASSPPPSPGQGGGTEAFF	TGTGCCAGCAGCCCGCCTCCTTCTCCGGGACAGGGGGGCGGGACTGAAGCTTTCTTT
once	TRBV5-4	NA	TRBJ2-2	CASSLVGVGTGELFF	TGTGCCAGCAGCTTGGTAGGGGTTGGGACCGGGGAGCTGTTTTTT
NA	TRBV20-1	NA	TRBJ1-4	CSASPNEKLFF	TGCAGTGCTAGCCCAAATGAAAAACTGTTTTTT
NA	TRBV27	TRBD1	TRBJ1-1	CASNYRTGITEAFF	TGTGCCAGCAACTACAGGACAGGGATCACTGAAGCTTTCTTT
NA	TRBV7-9	NA	TRBJ2-5	CASSPIGGLKETQYF	TGTGCCAGCAGCCCAATCGGCGGCTTAAAAGAGACCCAGTACTTC
few	TRBV30	NA	TRBJ2-7	CAWRGGGQARYEQYF	TGTGCCTGGAGAGGGGGGGGACAGGCTAGATACGAGCAGTACTTC
NA	TRBV12-5	TRBD1	TRBJ2-5	CASVTGEETQYF	TGTGCTAGTGTTACAGGGGAAGAGACCCAGTACTTC
NA	TRBV6-1	NA	TRBJ2-2	CASSEVRGANTGELFF	TGTGCCAGCAGTGAAGTTCGGGGAGCGAACACCGGGGAGCTGTTTTTT
NA	TRBV30	NA	TRBJ1-1	CAWSGGGGEAFF	TGTGCCTGGAGTGGGGGGGGCGGTGAAGCTTTCTTT
NA	TRBV3-1/TRBV3-2	TRBD1	TRBJ1-2	CASSQGGDSPYGYTF	TGTGCCAGCAGCCAAGGAGGGGACAGCCCCTATGGCTACACCTTC
NA	TRBV6-1	NA	TRBJ2-7	CASSESLWAAYDEQYF	TGTGCCAGCAGTGAAAGCCTTTGGGCTGCTTACGACGAGCAGTACTTC
NA	TRBV6-5	TRBD2	TRBJ2-7	CASRQLAGGSYEQYF	TGTGCCAGCAGACAACTAGCGGGGGGTTCTTACGAGCAGTACTTC
NA	TRBV27	NA	TRBJ1-5	CASSLNGAGNQPQHF	TGTGCCAGCAGTTTAAATGGGGCCGGCAATCAGCCCCAGCATTTT
once	TRBV6-5	TRBD1	TRBJ1-3	CASSYSDRVVGNTIYF	TGTGCCAGCAGTTACTCTGACAGGGTCGTTGGAAACACCATATATTTT
NA	TRBV9	TRBD2	TRBJ2-1	CASSVRTSGSYGDNEQFF	TGTGCCAGCAGCGTAAGGACTAGCGGGAGTTACGGCGACAATGAGCAGTTCTTC
NA	TRBV19	TRBD1	TRBJ1-5	CASDRVGDQPQHF	TGTGCCAGTGACAGGGTTGGCGATCAGCCCCAGCATTTT
NA	TRBV30	NA	TRBJ1-6	CAWSVRGNNSPLHF	TGTGCCTGGAGTGTACGGGGGAATAATTCACCCCTCCACTTT
NA	TRBV6-2/TRBV6-3	TRBD1	TRBJ2-3	CASSITGGLDTQYF	TGTGCCAGCAGTATAACAGGGGGCCTAGATACGCAGTATTTT
NA	TRBV25-1	NA	TRBJ1-1	CASSEGRGTEAFF	TGTGCCAGCAGTGAGGGTAGGGGGACTGAAGCTTTCTTT
NA	TRBV27	TRBD1	TRBJ2-2	CASRIRQGNTGELFF	TGTGCCAGCAGAATTCGACAGGGTAACACCGGGGAGCTGTTTTTT
NA	TRBV10-2	NA	TRBJ1-1	CASAQGTTGSEAFF	TGCGCCAGCGCTCAGGGGACCACCGGTTCTGAAGCTTTCTTT
once	TRBV7-3	NA	TRBJ1-5	CASSPNRFSNQPQHF	TGTGCCAGCAGCCCGAACAGGTTTAGCAATCAGCCCCAGCATTTT
NA	TRBV24-1	TRBD1	TRBJ2-7	CATSDPGQGACYEQYF	TGTGCCACCAGTGACCCGGGACAGGGGGCTTGTTACGAGCAGTACTTC
once	TRBV11-3	NA	TRBJ1-1	CASSSLAGTEAFF	TGTGCCAGCAGCTCACTAGCAGGAACTGAAGCTTTCTTT
NA	TRBV4-1	TRBD1	TRBJ2-3	CASSQDPTGGINFVPDTQYF	TGCGCCAGCAGCCAAGATCCAACAGGGGGCATTAACTTCGTCCCAGATACGCAGTATTTT
once	TRBV15	TRBD2	TRBJ2-5	CATSRGLAGRETQYF	TGTGCCACCAGCAGAGGACTAGCGGGACGAGAGACCCAGTACTTC
NA	TRBV9	TRBD2	TRBJ2-5	CASSRLAGAGTQYF	TGTGCCAGCAGCCGCCTAGCGGGAGCGGGGACCCAGTACTTC
NA	TRBV7-8	NA	TRBJ1-5	CASSLERQPQHF	TGTGCCAGCAGCTTAGAGCGGCAGCCCCAGCATTTT
NA	TRBV11-1	TRBD2	TRBJ2-3	CASSSQGLGVDTQYF	TGTGCCAGCAGCTCCCAGGGACTAGGAGTAGATACGCAGTATTTT